The 23 T cell receptor beta chains listed next were all sequenced from one sample in a study of blood T cell repertoires in COVID-19. The data were produced by immunoSEQ multiplex PCR, yet TCRdb's version contains in-frame clones alone and is incomplete. The data hold 150,000 to 200,000 clones, with roughly 88% observed a single time. Sequenced input: PBMCs or T cells enriched from blood (not recorded which). The source is a man between 65 and 85 years old who had been exposed to COVID-19.

A single count supports this clone. This chain uses TRBV15 with TRBJ2-7, with 9 bases matching TRBD1. The J segment lost 3 bases and the V segment lost 1 base, leaving 7 bases of the junction unmatched. From germline, CDR1 is LNHNV and CDR2 YYDKDF (reference sequence). This CDR3 region has 16 residues. CDR3: CATSRGRDRVDYEQYF. The CDR3, as DNA: TGTGCCACCAGCAGAGGACGGGACAGGGTAGACTACGAGCAGTACTTC.

This chain joins TRBV24-1 and TRBJ1-2; 11 bases are shared with TRBD1. The CDR3 has 15 amino acids. Germline CDR1 reads KGHDR; CDR2 reads SFDVKD. V shed 9 bases and J 4 bases; nucleotides not matched to a gene: 9. The CDR3 DNA sequence: TGTGCCACCTCACGGACAGGGGGCGACCTCTATGGCTACACCTTC. Protein sequence: CATSRTGGDLYGYTF.

The CDR3 bases are TGTGCCAGCAGTTTAGCGGTAACCGGGGAGCTGTTTTTT. It codes for CASSLAVTGELFF. This chain connects TRBV28 to TRBJ2-2, with D unclear. The CDR3 length is 13 residues. Looked up from germline, CDR1 is MDHEN and CDR2 is SYDVKM. The V end lost 2 bases, the J end lost 5 bases, and 6 bases lay between the germline ends.

The chain carries TRBV15 and TRBJ2-7, with D maybe TRBD1 (6 bases). Trimming shortened V by 2 bases and J by 3 bases, and 14 bases separated the two germline ends. Germline-derived CDR1 and CDR2 are LNHNV and YYDKDF (reference sequence). This CDR3 is built from 15 residues. The CDR3 coding sequence is TGTGCCACCAGCAGACCGGACAGCAAAAACTACGAGCAGTACTTC. Translated, it gives CATSRPDSKNYEQYF.

This chain uses TRBV2 with TRBJ2-2, with a tentative D call TRBD1 (6 bases). The V gene's germline CDR1 is SNHLY and CDR2 FYNNEI. This CDR3 is 14 amino acids long. Trimming took off 7 bases at V and 5 bases at J, with 14 bases between the two ends. CDR3 loop: CASTLGGRTGELFF. CDR3 nucleotides: TGTGCCAGCACCCTTGGGGGCCGGACCGGGGAGCTGTTTTTT.

The rearrangement uses TRBV4-3 and TRBJ2-1, with 11 bases lining up with TRBD1. This CDR3 has 16 amino acids. Germline V gives CDR1 LGHNA, CDR2 YSLEER. Trimming removed 1 base from V and 5 bases from J; junction bases left unmatched: 4. The CDR3 DNA sequence: TGCGCCAGCAGCCAAGGGACAGGGGGCATAAACAATGAGCAGTTCTTC. It is translated as CASSQGTGGINNEQFF.

The genes are TRBV18 and TRBJ1-6; the match to TRBD1 covers 7 bases. This CDR3 comprises 14 residues. After removal of 5 bases from V and 9 bases from J, the junction contained 7 bases not matched to a gene. The germline V gene has CDR1 KGHSH and CDR2 LQKENI. The CDR3 bases are TGTGCCAGCTCATCGGGACAGCCTGGTTCACCCCTCCACTTT. It codes for CASSSGQPGSPLHF.

V usage is TRBV11-3 and J usage is TRBJ1-5, with TRBD1 matching over 9 bases. Germline V CDR1 and CDR2: SGHNT, YENEEA. Trimming removed 5 bases from V and 6 bases from J; junction bases left unmatched: 8. The CDR3 loop spans 15 amino acids. This chain's CDR3 is CASSKGQGLCQPQHF. The CDR3 nucleotides are TGTGCCAGCAGCAAAGGACAGGGGCTATGTCAGCCCCAGCATTTT.

CDR3 sequence: CASSLGGANYGYTF. The CDR3 nucleotides read TGCGCCAGCAGCCTAGGGGGCGCGAACTATGGCTACACCTTC. The V call is TRBV5-1, the J call TRBJ1-2, with 7 positions matching TRBD1. Germline V gives CDR1 SGHRS, CDR2 YFSETQ. The V gene end was trimmed by 4 bases and the J gene end by 2 bases; junction bases not matched to a gene: 5. There are 14 residues in the CDR3. The whole variable domain, filled in from reference TRBV5-1 and TRBJ1-2, reads KAGVTQTPRYLIKTRGQQVTLSCSPISGHRSVSWYQQTPGQGLQFLFEYFSETQRNKGNFPGRFSGRQFSNSRSEMNVSTLELGDSALYLCASSLGGANYGYTFGSGTRLTVV.

This clone occurred once. The CDR3 spells CASRWASGREEYEQYF. CDR3 sequence (DNA): TGTGCCAGCCGCTGGGCTAGCGGGAGAGAGGAGTACGAGCAGTACTTC. The gene calls are TRBV7-8 and TRBJ2-7; the match to TRBD2 covers 10 bases. CDR1 and CDR2 (germline): SGHVS, FQNEAQ. This CDR3 comprises 16 residues. The ends lost 8 bases at V and 4 bases at J; junction bases unmatched: 14.

The rearrangement joins TRBV6-2 or TRBV6-3 to TRBJ2-2, with TRBD2 as a possible D gene (5 bases). This CDR3 contains 14 residues. V was clipped by 1 base and J by 6 bases, with 9 bases between them. Germline loops: CDR1 MNHEY, CDR2 SVGEGT. CDR3 in amino acids: CASSYYRGAGELFF. The CDR3 coding sequence is TGTGCCAGCAGTTACTATCGGGGAGCCGGGGAGCTGTTTTTT.

Here the CDR3 DNA reads TGTGCCAGTAGTATTGCCGGGGGCTACACCTTC. This gives the protein CASSIAGGYTF. The chain joins TRBV19 to TRBJ1-2, with no clear D. The germline V gene has CDR1 LNHDA and CDR2 SQIVND (reference sequence). V lost 3 bases to trimming and J lost 8 bases, with 7 bases between them. This CDR3 spans 11 amino acids.

The V and J genes are TRBV28 and TRBJ2-7; 9 bases fit TRBD1. Trimming removed 6 bases from V and 1 base from J; junction bases left unmatched: 4. The CDR3 is 14 amino acids. Germline loops: CDR1 MDHEN, CDR2 SYDVKM. The DNA for the CDR3 is TGTGCCAGCAGGGGGACAGGGTCTTCCTACGAGCAGTACTTC. Amino acids: CASRGTGSSYEQYF. The full variable domain, its missing parts supplied by reference TRBV28 and TRBJ2-7, is DVKVTQSSRYLVKRTGEKVFLECVQDMDHENMFWYRQDPGLGLRLIYFSYDVKMKEKGDIPEGYSVSREKKERFSLILESASTNQTSMYLCASRGTGSSYEQYFGPGTRLTVT.

The chain links TRBV5-5 to TRBJ2-7, with a possible D match to TRBD2 (6 bases). V lost 0 bases to trimming and J lost 3 bases, with 16 bases between them. CDR3 size: 16 residues. Germline V CDR1 and CDR2: SGHKS, YYEKEE (reference sequence). CDR3 protein: CASSLDARGTYYEQYF. CDR3 nucleotide sequence: TGTGCCAGCAGCTTGGACGCGCGGGGTACGTACTACGAGCAGTACTTC.

The V call is TRBV11-2, the J call TRBJ2-7; the D gene is possibly TRBD2 (6 bases). This CDR3 spans 16 amino acids. Trimming shortened V by 3 bases and J by 7 bases, and 22 bases separated the two germline ends. Looked up from germline, CDR1 is SGHAT and CDR2 is FQNNGV. CDR3 bases: TGTGCCAGCAGCTTGTCACCGGGACTGAAGAGGGAAGAGCAGTACTTC. This encodes CASSLSPGLKREEQYF.

The chain joins TRBV24-1 to TRBJ2-2; tentative D call: TRBD2 (6 bases). Germline V CDR1 and CDR2: KGHDR, SFDVKD. The germline V and J ends were trimmed by 5 bases and 7 bases, with 10 bases remaining between them. This CDR3 spans 13 amino acids. The CDR3 coding sequence is TGTGCCACCAGTGCCCCCGGGGGCGGGGAGCTGTTTTTT. It is translated as CATSAPGGGELFF.

The V call is TRBV18, the J call TRBJ2-2; 9 positions agree with TRBD1. CDR3 length: 21 residues. In germline, CDR1 is KGHSH, CDR2 LQKENI. Germline trimming cut 3 bases from V and 0 bases from J; bases unmatched to any gene: 17. The CDR3, as DNA: TGTGCCAGCTCACCTCTCCCCTTTGGACAGGGGACTACCGCGAACACCGGGGAGCTGTTTTTT. Its protein is CASSPLPFGQGTTANTGELFF.

This sequence joins TRBV28 and TRBJ2-1; D perhaps matches TRBD2 (5 bases). CDR1 is MDHEN, CDR2 SYDVKM, per germline. With 7 bases removed from V and 3 bases from J, the gap between germline ends came to 13 bases. The CDR3 length is 14 residues. CDR3: CASTPRTLYNEQFF. The CDR3 DNA follows: TGTGCCAGCACCCCGAGGACTCTCTACAATGAGCAGTTCTTC.

V usage is TRBV2 and J usage is TRBJ1-1, with 9 bases identical to TRBD1. Germline loops: CDR1 SNHLY, CDR2 FYNNEI. The CDR3 spans 14 residues. Trimming took 3 bases from V and 12 from J; bases not matched to a gene: 11. The CDR3 protein is CASSEPGQGNRPFF. In DNA, the CDR3 is TGTGCCAGCAGTGAGCCAGGACAGGGGAATCGGCCTTTCTTT.

V is TRBV30 and J is TRBJ1-6; TRBD1 agrees at 9 bases. The CDR3 length is 15 residues. Germline trimming cut 4 bases from V and 5 bases from J; bases unmatched to any gene: 6. CDR1 is GTSNPN and CDR2 is SVGIG in the germline V gene (reference sequence). CDR3 loop: CAWITGTGNNSPLHF. DNA of the CDR3: TGTGCCTGGATAACCGGGACAGGGAATAATTCACCCCTCCACTTT.

The V gene is TRBV6-2 or TRBV6-3, the J gene TRBJ1-1; 10 bases agree with TRBD1. Looked up from germline, CDR1 is MNHEY and CDR2 is SVGEGT. Trimming removed 5 bases from V and 1 base from J; junction bases left unmatched: 10. There are 17 residues in the CDR3. CDR3 loop: CASSRQGATPSNTEAFF. DNA of the CDR3: TGTGCCAGCAGTAGACAGGGGGCAACTCCCTCGAACACTGAAGCTTTCTTT.

V usage is TRBV7-2 and J usage is TRBJ1-1; 7 bases are shared with TRBD1. Germline trimming cut 4 bases from V and 0 bases from J; bases unmatched to any gene: 5. The CDR3 covers 15 residues. CDR1 is SGHTA, CDR2 FQGNSA, per germline. The chain's CDR3 is CASSSQGQLNTEAFF. The CDR3 nucleotides are TGTGCCAGCAGCTCCCAGGGACAGTTGAACACTGAAGCTTTCTTT.

The chain recombines TRBV19 with TRBJ2-7; D gene uncertain. The V gene lost 1 base and the J gene lost 9 bases, with 10 bases spanning the gap. The CDR3 loop spans 12 amino acids. Germline CDR1 and CDR2: LNHDA and SQIVND (reference sequence). The CDR3 DNA reads as TGTGCCAGTAGTATAGGGCCATATGCGCAGTACTTC. Translated, it gives CASSIGPYAQYF.